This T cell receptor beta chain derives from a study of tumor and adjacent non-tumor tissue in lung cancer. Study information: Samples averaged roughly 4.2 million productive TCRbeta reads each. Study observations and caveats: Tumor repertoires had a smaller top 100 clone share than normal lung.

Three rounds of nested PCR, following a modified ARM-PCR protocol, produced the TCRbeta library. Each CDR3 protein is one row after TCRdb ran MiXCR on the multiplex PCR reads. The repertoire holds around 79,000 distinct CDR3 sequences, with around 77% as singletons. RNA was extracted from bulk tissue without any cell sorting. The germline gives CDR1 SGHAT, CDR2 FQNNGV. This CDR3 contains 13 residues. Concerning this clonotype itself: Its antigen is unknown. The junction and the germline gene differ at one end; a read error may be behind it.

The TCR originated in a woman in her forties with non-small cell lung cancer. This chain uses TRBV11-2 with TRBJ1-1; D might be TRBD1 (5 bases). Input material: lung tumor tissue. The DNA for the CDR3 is TGTGCCAGCAGCTTAGTGGGGGACTCAGGAGCTGTCTTC. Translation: CASSLVGDSGAVF.